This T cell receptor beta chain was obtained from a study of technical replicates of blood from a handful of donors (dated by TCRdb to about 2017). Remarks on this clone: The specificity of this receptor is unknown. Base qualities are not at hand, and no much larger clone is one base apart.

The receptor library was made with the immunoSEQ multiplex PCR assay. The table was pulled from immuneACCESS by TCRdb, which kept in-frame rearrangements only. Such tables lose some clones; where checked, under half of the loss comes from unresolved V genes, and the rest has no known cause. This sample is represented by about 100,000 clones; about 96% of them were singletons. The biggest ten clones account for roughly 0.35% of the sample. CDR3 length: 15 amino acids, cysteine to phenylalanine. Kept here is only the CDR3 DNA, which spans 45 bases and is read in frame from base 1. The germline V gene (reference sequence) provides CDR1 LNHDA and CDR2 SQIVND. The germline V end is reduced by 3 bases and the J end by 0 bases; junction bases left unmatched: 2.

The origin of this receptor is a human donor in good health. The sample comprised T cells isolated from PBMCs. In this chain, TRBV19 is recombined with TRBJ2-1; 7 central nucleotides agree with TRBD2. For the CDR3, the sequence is CASSMERGSYNEQFF. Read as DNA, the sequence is TGTGCCAGTAGTATGGAGCGGGGCTCCTACAATGAGCAGTTCTTC.